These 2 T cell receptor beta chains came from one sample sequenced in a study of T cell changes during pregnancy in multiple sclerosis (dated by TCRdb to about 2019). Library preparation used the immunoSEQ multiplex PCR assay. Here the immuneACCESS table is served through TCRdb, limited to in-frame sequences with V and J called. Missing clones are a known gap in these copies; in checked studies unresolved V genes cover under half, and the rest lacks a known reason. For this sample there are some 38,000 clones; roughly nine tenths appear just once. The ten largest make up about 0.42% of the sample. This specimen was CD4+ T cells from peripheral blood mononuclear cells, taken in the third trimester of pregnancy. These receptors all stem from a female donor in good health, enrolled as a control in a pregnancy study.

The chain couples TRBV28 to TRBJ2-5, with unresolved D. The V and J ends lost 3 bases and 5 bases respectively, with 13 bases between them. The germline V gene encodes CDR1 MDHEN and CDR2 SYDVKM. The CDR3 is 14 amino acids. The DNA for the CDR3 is TGTGCCAGCAGTTTTTTTAGGATGAGGGAGACCCAGTACTTC. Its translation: CASSFFRMRETQYF.

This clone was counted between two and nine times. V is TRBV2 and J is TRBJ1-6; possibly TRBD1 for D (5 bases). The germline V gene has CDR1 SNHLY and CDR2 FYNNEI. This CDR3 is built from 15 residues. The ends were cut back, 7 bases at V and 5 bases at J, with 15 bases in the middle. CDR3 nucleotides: TGTGCCAGCAACCCCAGACAGACAGATAATTCACCCCTCCACTTT. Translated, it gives CASNPRQTDNSPLHF.